This T cell receptor (beta chain) was identified during a study of OX40 agonist ivuxolimab in advanced cancers. Study conclusions and caveats: CD4+ and CD8+ T cells in blood underwent clonal expansion by week 6 at 0.1 to 3.0 mg/kg.

For this clone: Its antigen remains unidentified.

V gave up 5 bases and J gave up 12 bases, with 17 bases separating them. The length of the CDR3 is 13 residues. Germline loops: CDR1 SGHTA, CDR2 FQGNSA. TCRdb's copy holds only in-frame clones and misses some; the assay was immunoSEQ multiplex PCR. The sample yields fewer than 85,000 clones, about nine tenths seen once. The source of this sequence is an adult with an advanced solid tumor such as melanoma, head and neck, liver or kidney cancer. This sample comprised CD4+ or CD8+ T cells sorted from blood, obtained in a trial of the OX40 agonist ivuxolimab. The rearrangement links TRBV7-2 to TRBJ2-4, with D possibly TRBD2 on 6 matching bases. CDR3 in DNA: TGTGCCAGCAGCCACGGAGGGGAAACGGCTCAGTACTTC. Translation gives CASSHGGETAQYF.